One sample yielded the 10 T cell receptor beta chains listed below, sequenced in a study of response to subunit inactivated influenza vaccine. TCRdb fed the RT-PCR reads into MiXCR, producing one record per CDR3 protein. The sample lists fewer than 750,000 distinct CDR3 sequences, 14% occurring once. The specimen was PBMCs from blood, collected roughly 13 days after vaccination. The receptors stem from a man in his fifties or sixties who received an inactivated influenza vaccine.

This clonotype was counted ten times or more. The CDR3 DNA reads as TGCAGCGTACCGGGACTAGCGGGAGAGACCCAGTACTTC. Its protein product is CSVPGLAGETQYF. The J gene is TRBJ2-5, the V gene TRBV29-1; 12 nucleotides line up with TRBD2. V lost 6 bases to trimming and J lost 4 bases; unmatched junction nucleotides: 3. The length of the CDR3 is 13 residues. CDR1 SQVTM and CDR2 ANQGSEA come from the germline V gene.

The rearrangement uses TRBV3-1 and TRBJ2-7; TRBD1 matches at 7 bases. Germline V gene lookup returns CDR1 LGHDT and CDR2 YNNKEL (reference sequence). V lost 4 bases to trimming and J lost 0 bases; unmatched junction nucleotides: 6. The CDR3 loop spans 15 amino acids. Here the CDR3 DNA reads TGTGCCAGCAGCCCGACAGGGACCTTCTCCTACGAGCAGTACTTC. Translating gives CASSPTGTFSYEQYF.

This clonotype was counted only a few times. J is TRBJ1-1 and V is TRBV10-3, with unresolved D. Looked up from germline, CDR1 is ENHRY and CDR2 is SYGVKD. The CDR3 is 14 amino acids. Trimming stripped 2 bases from V and 4 bases from J, with 11 bases between. The CDR3 sequence: CAISEKLAGTEAFF. The CDR3 coding sequence is TGTGCCATCAGTGAGAAGTTGGCTGGCACTGAAGCTTTCTTT.

This clonotype has at least ten counts. The chain is built from TRBV12-3 or TRBV12-4 and TRBJ1-5; no reliable D call. Trimming cost V 2 bases and J 7 bases, with 6 bases left between them. This CDR3 has 12 residues. The CDR3 region is CASSLRRQPQHF. CDR3 nucleotides: TGTGCCAGCAGTTTAAGACGCCAGCCCCAGCATTTT.

This clonotype was found a few times. The chain couples TRBV3-1 to TRBJ2-7; a possible D gene is TRBD1 (6 bases). The V end was cut by 2 bases, the J end by 6 bases, with 8 bases between. The germline V gene encodes CDR1 LGHDT and CDR2 YNNKEL (reference sequence). The CDR3 runs to 12 residues. The chain's CDR3 is CASSQRTVEQYF. CDR3 nucleotides: TGTGCCAGCAGCCAAAGGACAGTCGAGCAGTACTTC.

The gene calls are TRBV19 and TRBJ2-1, with 10 nucleotides matching TRBD2. J lost 4 bases, V lost 6 bases, and 18 bases had no gene match. Germline CDR1 reads LNHDA; CDR2 reads SQIVND (reference sequence). This CDR3 spans 19 amino acids. The CDR3 sequence: CASSMRGWASGGQYNEQFF. The CDR3 DNA reads as TGTGCCAGTAGCATGCGTGGGTGGGCTAGCGGGGGACAGTACAATGAGCAGTTCTTC.

The CDR3 loop reads CASGASFGRAGITGELFF. The CDR3 DNA sequence: TGTGCTAGTGGTGCATCTTTCGGGAGGGCCGGTATCACCGGGGAGCTGTTTTTT. The rearrangement uses TRBV12-5 and TRBJ2-2; 8 bases line up with TRBD2. Germline V gene data show CDR1 as LGHNT and CDR2 as FRNRAP. The CDR3 runs 18 residues. With 5 bases clipped from V and 4 bases from J, the junction kept 15 bases outside the gene matches.

Ten or more counts support this clonotype. V usage is TRBV4-3 and J usage is TRBJ1-3, with a tentative D call TRBD1 (6 bases). Trimming took off 4 bases at V and 0 bases at J, with 13 bases between the two ends. The CDR3 contains 16 residues. Germline CDR1 is LGHNA and CDR2 is YSLEER. The CDR3 coding sequence is TGCGCCAGCAGCCCGGGACACCCTGACTCTGGAAACACCATATATTTT. Protein: CASSPGHPDSGNTIYF.

This chain connects TRBV5-1 to TRBJ2-5; D might be TRBD2 (6 bases). V dropped 0 bases and J dropped 7 bases, with 16 bases sitting between them. The CDR3 runs to 15 residues. CDR1 and CDR2 from the germline V gene are SGHRS and YFSETQ. In DNA, the CDR3 is TGCGCCAGCAGCTTGGCGTTAGAACCCGGGGGGACCCAGTACTTC. It specifies CASSLALEPGGTQYF.

V is TRBV6-4 and J is TRBJ2-3; D remains unclear. Trimming took 6 bases from V and 0 from J, leaving 10 bases between them. The germline gives CDR1 MRHNA, CDR2 SNTAGT. This CDR3 has 14 residues. The CDR3 loop is CASSVSASTDTQYF. The CDR3 DNA follows: TGTGCCAGCAGCGTATCCGCCAGCACAGATACGCAGTATTTT.